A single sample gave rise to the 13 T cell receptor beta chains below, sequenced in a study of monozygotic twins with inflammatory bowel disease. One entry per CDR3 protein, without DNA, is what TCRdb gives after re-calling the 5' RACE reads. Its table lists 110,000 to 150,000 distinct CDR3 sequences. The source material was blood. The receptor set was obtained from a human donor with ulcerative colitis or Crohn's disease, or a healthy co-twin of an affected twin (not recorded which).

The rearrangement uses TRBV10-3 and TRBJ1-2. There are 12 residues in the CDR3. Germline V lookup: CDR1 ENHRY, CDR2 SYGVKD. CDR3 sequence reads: CAINREGDGYTF.

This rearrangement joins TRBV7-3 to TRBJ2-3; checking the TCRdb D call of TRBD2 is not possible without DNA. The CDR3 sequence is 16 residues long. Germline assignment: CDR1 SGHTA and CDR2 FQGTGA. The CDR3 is CASSPITSGVRDTQYF.

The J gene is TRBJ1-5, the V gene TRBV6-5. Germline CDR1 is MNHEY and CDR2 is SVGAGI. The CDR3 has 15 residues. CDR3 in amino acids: CASSYSGVGNQPQHF.

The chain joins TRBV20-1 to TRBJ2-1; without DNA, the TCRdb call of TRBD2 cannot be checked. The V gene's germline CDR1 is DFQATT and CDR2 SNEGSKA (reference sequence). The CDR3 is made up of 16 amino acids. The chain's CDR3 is CSAEVPGLAGKDEQFF.

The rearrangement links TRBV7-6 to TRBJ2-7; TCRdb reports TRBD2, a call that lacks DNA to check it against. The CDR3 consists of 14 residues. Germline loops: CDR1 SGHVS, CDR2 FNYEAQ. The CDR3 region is CASSPRDYRYEQYF.

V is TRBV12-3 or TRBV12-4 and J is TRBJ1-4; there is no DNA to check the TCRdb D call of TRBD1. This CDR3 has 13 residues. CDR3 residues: CASSGTGREKLFF.

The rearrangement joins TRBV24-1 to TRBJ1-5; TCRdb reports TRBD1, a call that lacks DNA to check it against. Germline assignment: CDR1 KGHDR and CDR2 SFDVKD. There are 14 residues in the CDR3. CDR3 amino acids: CATSEGTVGQPQRF.

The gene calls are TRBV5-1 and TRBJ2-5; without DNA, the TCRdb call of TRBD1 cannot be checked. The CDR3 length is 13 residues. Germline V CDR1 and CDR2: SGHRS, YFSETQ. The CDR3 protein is CASTSTGAETQYF.

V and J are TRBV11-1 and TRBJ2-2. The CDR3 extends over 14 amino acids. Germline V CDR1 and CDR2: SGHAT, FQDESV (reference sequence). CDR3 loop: CASSYHFPSGELFF.

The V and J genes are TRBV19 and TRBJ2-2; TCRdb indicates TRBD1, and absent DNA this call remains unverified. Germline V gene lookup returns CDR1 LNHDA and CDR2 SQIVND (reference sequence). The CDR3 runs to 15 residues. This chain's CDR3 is CASRYGGVGTGELFF.

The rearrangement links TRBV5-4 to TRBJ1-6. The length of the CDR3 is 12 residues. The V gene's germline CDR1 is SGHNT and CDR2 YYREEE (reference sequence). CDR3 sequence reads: CASSLGGSPLHF.

The chain's CDR3 is CASSQDPGEDTQYF. The rearrangement joins TRBV3-1 to TRBJ2-3; TCRdb names TRBD1, which stays unverified in the absence of DNA. This CDR3 has 14 amino acids. CDR1 is LGHDT and CDR2 is YNNKEL in the germline V gene (reference sequence).

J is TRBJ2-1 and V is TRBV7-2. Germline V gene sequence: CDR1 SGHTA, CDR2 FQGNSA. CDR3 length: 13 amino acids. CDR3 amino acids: CAIHFSSYNEQFF.